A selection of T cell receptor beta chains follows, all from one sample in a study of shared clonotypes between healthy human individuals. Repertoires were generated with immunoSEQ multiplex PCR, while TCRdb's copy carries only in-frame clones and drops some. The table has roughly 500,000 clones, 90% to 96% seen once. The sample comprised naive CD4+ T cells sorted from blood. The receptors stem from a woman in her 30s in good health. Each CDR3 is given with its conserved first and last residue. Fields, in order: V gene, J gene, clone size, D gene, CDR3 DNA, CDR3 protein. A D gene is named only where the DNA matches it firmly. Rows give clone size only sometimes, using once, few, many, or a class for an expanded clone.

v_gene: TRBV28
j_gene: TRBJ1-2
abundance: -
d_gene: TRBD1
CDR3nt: TGTGCCAGCAGTTTCCAGGGGGGCGACTATGGCTACACCTTC
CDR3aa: CASSFQGGDYGYTF

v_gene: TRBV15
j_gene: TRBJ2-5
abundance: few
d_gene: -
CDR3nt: TGTGCCACCGAAAACAGGGTAACGGAGACCCAGTACTTC
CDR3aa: CATENRVTETQYF

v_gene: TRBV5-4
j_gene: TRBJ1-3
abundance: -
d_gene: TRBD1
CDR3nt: TGTGCCAGCAGCTTGGAACAGGGGGCGAGGAACACCATATATTTT
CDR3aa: CASSLEQGARNTIYF

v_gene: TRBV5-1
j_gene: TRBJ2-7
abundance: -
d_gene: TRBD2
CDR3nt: TGCGCCAGCAGCCTCGACGGACTAGCGGGAACCCACGAGCAGTACTTC
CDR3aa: CASSLDGLAGTHEQYF

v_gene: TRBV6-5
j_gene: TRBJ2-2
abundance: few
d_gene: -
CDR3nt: TGTGCCAGCAAAAATCAAGGGGGTGACACCGGGGAGCTGTTTTTT
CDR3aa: CASKNQGGDTGELFF

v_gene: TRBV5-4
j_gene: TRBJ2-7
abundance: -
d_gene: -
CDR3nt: TGTGCCAGCAGCTTATTTCTCTACGAGCAGTACTTC
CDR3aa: CASSLFLYEQYF

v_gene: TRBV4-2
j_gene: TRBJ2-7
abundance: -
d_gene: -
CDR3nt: TGTGCCAGCAGCCAAGCGGTGGACTCGAGCTCCTACGAGCAGTACTTC
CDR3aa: CASSQAVDSSSYEQYF

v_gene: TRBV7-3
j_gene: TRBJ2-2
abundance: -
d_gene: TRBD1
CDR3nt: TGTGCCAGCAGCCCGAGACAGGGGATCCCCGGGGAGCTGTTTTTT
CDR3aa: CASSPRQGIPGELFF

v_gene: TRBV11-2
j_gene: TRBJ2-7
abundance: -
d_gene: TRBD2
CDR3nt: TGTGCCAGCAGCTCCCCTCAGGGGGAGCGGGAGGGCCGGAGCTACGAGCAGTACTTC
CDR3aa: CASSSPQGEREGRSYEQYF

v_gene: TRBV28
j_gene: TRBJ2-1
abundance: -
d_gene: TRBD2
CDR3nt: TGTGCCAGCACCACCTCTCTAGCGGGAGCCTACAATGAGCAGTTCTTC
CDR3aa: CASTTSLAGAYNEQFF

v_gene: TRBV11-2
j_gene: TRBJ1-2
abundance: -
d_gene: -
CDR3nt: TGTGCCAGCAGTTATCTTAGCAGGAACTATGGCTACACCTTC
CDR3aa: CASSYLSRNYGYTF

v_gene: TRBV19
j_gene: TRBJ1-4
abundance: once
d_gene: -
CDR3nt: TGTGCCAGTAGTATTAGGGCAGGGGAAGAAAAACTGTTTTTT
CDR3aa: CASSIRAGEEKLFF

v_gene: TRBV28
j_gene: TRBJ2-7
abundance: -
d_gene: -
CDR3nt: TGTGCCAGCAGGAAGACAGGCCCCTACGAGCAGTACTTC
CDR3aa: CASRKTGPYEQYF